This TCR beta chain was identified during a study of shared clonotypes between healthy human individuals. The V gene lost 8 bases and the J gene lost 6 bases, with 8 bases spanning the gap. Per the germline V gene, CDR1 is MDHEN and CDR2 is SYDVKM. The CDR3 length is 10 residues. Study findings and constraints: Several donors held about 4.6% of naive CD4 clonotypes in common.

Turning to this clone: What it recognizes is unknown.

Splitting of CD4+ cells produced CD45RA+ naive and CD45RA-negative memory subsets. Method: immunoSEQ multiplex PCR; TCRdb's copy keeps in-frame clones and lacks some. The sample carries about 1.5 million clones, approximately 98% recorded once. The clonotype comes from a man aged 30-40 years in good health. Sequenced sample: naive CD4+ T cells sorted from blood. As to subset: CD45RA+ positively selected. V and J are TRBV28 and TRBJ2-7; perhaps TRBD2 as D (5 bases). The CDR3 DNA reads as TGTGCCAGCGGTGGAGGCGAGCAGTACTTC. This translates into CASGGGEQYF.